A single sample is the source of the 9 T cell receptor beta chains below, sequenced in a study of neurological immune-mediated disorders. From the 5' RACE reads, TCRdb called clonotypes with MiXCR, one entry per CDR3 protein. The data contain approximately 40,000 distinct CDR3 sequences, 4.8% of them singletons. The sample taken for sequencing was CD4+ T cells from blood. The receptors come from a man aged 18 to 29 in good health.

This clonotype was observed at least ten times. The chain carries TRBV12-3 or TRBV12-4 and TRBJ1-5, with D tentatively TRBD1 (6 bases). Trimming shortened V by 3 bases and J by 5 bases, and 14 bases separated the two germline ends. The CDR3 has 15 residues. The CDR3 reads CASSFSGAGDQPQHF. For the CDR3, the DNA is TGTGCCAGCAGTTTCTCCGGGGCAGGGGATCAGCCCCAGCATTTT.

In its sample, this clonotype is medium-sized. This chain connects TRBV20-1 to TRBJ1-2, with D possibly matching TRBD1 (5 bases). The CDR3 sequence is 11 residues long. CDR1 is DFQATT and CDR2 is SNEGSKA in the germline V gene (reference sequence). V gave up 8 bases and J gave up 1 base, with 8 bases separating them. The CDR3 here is CSPGDNYGYTF. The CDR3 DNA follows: TGCAGTCCGGGGGATAACTATGGCTACACCTTC.

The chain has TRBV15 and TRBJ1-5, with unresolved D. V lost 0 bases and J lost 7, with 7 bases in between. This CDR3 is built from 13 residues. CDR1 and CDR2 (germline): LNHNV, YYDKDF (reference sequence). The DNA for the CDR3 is TGTGCCACCAGCAGAGAGGAGTGGCAGCCCCAGCATTTT. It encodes CATSREEWQPQHF. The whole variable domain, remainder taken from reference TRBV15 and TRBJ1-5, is DAMVIQNPRYQVTQFGKPVTLSCSQTLNHNVMYWYQQKSSQAPKLLFHYYDKDFNNEADTPDNFQSRRPNTSFCFLDIRSPGLGDTAMYLCATSREEWQPQHFGDGTRLSIL.

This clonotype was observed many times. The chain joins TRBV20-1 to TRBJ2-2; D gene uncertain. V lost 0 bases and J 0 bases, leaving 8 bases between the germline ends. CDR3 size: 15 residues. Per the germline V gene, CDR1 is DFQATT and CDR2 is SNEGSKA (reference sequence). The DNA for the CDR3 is TGCAGTGCTAGAGATCCCTTTTCGAACACCGGGGAGCTGTTTTTT. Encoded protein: CSARDPFSNTGELFF.

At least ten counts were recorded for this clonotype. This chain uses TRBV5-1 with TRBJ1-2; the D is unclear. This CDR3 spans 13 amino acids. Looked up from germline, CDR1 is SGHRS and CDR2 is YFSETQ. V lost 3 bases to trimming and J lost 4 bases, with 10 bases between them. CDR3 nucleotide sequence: TGCGCCAGCAGCTACGGACGCCTCTATGGCTACACCTTC. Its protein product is CASSYGRLYGYTF.

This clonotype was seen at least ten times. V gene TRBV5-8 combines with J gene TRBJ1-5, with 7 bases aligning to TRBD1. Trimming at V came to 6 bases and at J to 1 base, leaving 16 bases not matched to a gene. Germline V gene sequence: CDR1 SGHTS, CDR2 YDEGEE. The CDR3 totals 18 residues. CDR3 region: CASTDGDSSWGSNQPQHF. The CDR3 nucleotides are TGTGCCAGCACCGACGGGGACAGTTCTTGGGGGAGCAATCAGCCCCAGCATTTT.

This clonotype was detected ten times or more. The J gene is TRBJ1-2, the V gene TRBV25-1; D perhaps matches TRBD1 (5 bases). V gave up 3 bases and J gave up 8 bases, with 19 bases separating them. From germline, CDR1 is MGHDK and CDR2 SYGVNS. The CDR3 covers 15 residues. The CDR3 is CASSDIWTGVEGYTF. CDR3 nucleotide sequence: TGTGCCAGCAGTGATATATGGACGGGGGTCGAGGGCTACACCTTC.

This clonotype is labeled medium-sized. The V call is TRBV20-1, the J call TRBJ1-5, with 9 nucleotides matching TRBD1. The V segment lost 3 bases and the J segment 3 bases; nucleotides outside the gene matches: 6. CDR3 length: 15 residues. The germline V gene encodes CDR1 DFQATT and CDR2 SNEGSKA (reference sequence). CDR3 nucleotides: TGCAGTGCTAGGGCACAGGGGGCCGACAATCAGCCCCAGCATTTT. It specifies CSARAQGADNQPQHF.

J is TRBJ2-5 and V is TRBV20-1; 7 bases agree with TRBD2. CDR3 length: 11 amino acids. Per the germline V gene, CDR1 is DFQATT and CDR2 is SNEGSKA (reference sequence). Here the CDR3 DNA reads TGCAGCTTGCGGGGGCAAGAGACCCAGTACTTC. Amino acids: CSLRGQETQYF.